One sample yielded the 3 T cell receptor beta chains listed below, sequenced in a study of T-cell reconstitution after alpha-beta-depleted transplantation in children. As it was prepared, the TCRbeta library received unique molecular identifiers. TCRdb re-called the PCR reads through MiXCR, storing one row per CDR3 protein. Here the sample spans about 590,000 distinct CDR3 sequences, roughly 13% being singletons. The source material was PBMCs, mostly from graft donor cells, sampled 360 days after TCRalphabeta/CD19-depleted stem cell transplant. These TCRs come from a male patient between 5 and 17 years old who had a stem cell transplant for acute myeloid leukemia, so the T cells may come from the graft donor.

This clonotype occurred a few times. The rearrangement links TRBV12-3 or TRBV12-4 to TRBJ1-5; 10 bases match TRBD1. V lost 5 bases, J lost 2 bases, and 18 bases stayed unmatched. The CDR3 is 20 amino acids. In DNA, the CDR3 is TGTGCCAGCAGTCTGGGACCGGGACAGGGGAGGAATGGGGGCAATCAGCCCCAGCATTTT. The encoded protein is CASSLGPGQGRNGGNQPQHF.

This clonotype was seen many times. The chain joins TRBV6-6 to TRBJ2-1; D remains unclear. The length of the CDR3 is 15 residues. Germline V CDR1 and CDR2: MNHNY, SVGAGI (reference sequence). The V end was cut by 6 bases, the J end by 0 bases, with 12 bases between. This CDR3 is CASSSTLSSYNEQFF. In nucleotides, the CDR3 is TGTGCCAGCAGCTCAACTCTCAGCTCCTACAATGAGCAGTTCTTC.

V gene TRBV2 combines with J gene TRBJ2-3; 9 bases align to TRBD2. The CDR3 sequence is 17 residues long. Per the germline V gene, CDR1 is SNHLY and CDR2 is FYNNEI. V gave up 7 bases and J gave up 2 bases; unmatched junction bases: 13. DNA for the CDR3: TGTGCCAGCAAGCGCTCCGGGACTAGCCCCTCCACAGATACGCAGTATTTT. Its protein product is CASKRSGTSPSTDTQYF.